The 27 T cell receptor beta chains below come from one sample, sequenced in a study of T cell responses to AZD1222 COVID-19 vaccine. The protocol was immunoSEQ multiplex PCR, while the TCRdb copy is restricted to in-frame clones and leaves out a portion. The sample holds 90,000 to 150,000 clones, approximately 90% seen once. The sequencing here drew on peripheral blood, taken 28 days after the second AZD1222 dose. Every receptor here comes from an adult who received the AZD1222 COVID-19 vaccine.

The chain employs TRBV30 and TRBJ1-4; possibly TRBD1 for D (6 bases). V gave up 0 bases and J gave up 4 bases, with 9 bases separating them. The CDR3 runs 14 residues. Germline V gene sequence: CDR1 GTSNPN, CDR2 SVGIG (reference sequence). The CDR3 DNA follows: TGTGCCTGGAGTGTAGGGGGGAATAATGAAAAACTGTTTTTT. Protein: CAWSVGGNNEKLFF.

This CDR3 reads CASKNAGTGANVLTF. DNA of the CDR3: TGTGCCAGTAAAAATGCGGGAACTGGGGCCAACGTCCTGACTTTC. This chain uses TRBV19 with TRBJ2-6; the D gene is possibly TRBD2 (6 bases). The CDR3 is 15 residues long. V lost 7 bases, J lost 2 bases, and 12 bases lay in between. Germline V gene sequence: CDR1 LNHDA, CDR2 SQIVND (reference sequence).

The gene calls are TRBV6-1 and TRBJ1-5; possibly TRBD1 for D (6 bases). Germline CDR1 MNHNS, CDR2 SASEGT. The CDR3 is 14 residues long. V lost 3 bases and J lost 6, with 12 bases in between. CDR3 amino acids: CASSDQGISQPQHF. In nucleotides, the CDR3 is TGTGCCAGCAGTGACCAGGGGATAAGTCAGCCCCAGCATTTT.

This clone came up a few times. V gene TRBV5-1 combines with J gene TRBJ2-7; 10 bases line up with TRBD1. This CDR3 region has 17 residues. The junction had 11 bases not matched to a gene; V was cut back by 4 bases and J by 1 base. Per germline, CDR1 SGHRS and CDR2 YFSETQ. The CDR3 is CASSPVYVGQGSYEQYF. In DNA form, the CDR3 reads TGCGCCAGCAGCCCAGTTTATGTGGGACAGGGGTCCTACGAGCAGTACTTC.

This clone was picked up a small number of times. The rearrangement uses TRBV7-9 and TRBJ2-7; D may match TRBD1 or TRBD2 (5 bases each). With 5 bases removed from V and 3 bases from J, the gap between germline ends came to 14 bases. The CDR3 length is 14 residues. Germline CDR1 and CDR2: SEHNR and FQNEAQ (reference sequence). CDR3 DNA: TGTGCCAGCAGCCCTGGGGACGTTCGCTACGAGCAGTACTTC. As protein: CASSPGDVRYEQYF.

The V gene is TRBV30, the J gene TRBJ2-1, with 11 bases matching TRBD2. V lost 2 bases to trimming and J lost 7 bases; unmatched junction nucleotides: 13. The germline gives CDR1 GTSNPN, CDR2 SVGIG (reference sequence). The CDR3 contains 17 residues. The CDR3 reads CAWSSRTSGYLINEQFF. The CDR3 DNA sequence: TGTGCCTGGAGTTCCCGGACTAGCGGGTATTTAATAAATGAGCAGTTCTTC.

The V call is TRBV5-4, the J call TRBJ2-7, with 8 nucleotides matching TRBD1. Unmatched junction bases numbered 9, after V lost 1 base and J lost 6 bases. This CDR3 contains 15 residues. From germline, CDR1 is SGHNT and CDR2 YYREEE (reference sequence). Here the CDR3 DNA reads TGTGCCAGCAGCTTGCATCAGGGGGCGCGACTCGAGCAGTACTTC. Amino acid sequence: CASSLHQGARLEQYF. Complete variable domain (other parts from reference TRBV5-4 and TRBJ2-7): ETGVTQSPTHLIKTRGQQVTLRCSSQSGHNTVSWYQQALGQGPQFIFQYYREEENGRGNFPPRFSGLQFPNYSSELNVNALELDDSALYLCASSLHQGARLEQYFGPGTRLTVT.

The sample holds one count of this clone. V is TRBV6-5 and J is TRBJ1-2, with 10 positions matching TRBD1. V was clipped by 6 bases and J by 4 bases; unmatched bases: 2. From germline, CDR1 is MNHEY and CDR2 SVGAGI. The CDR3 covers 13 residues. CDR3 loop: CASSRDRGYGYTF. CDR3 nucleotide sequence: TGTGCCAGCAGCCGGGACAGGGGCTATGGCTACACCTTC.

V is TRBV4-2 and J is TRBJ2-5; TRBD2 matches at 11 bases. The junction had 12 bases not matched to a gene; V was cut back by 1 base and J by 5 bases. The CDR3 has 18 residues. From germline, CDR1 is LGHNA and CDR2 YNFKEQ. The DNA for the CDR3 is TGTGCCAGCAGCCAAGGGGGACTAGCGGTAAAAGAGGACGAGACCCAGTACTTC. Translation gives CASSQGGLAVKEDETQYF.

The chain combines TRBV27 with TRBJ2-7; the D gene is possibly TRBD1 (7 bases). V dropped 4 bases and J dropped 2 bases, with 15 bases sitting between them. The V gene's germline CDR1 is MNHEY and CDR2 SMNVEV (reference sequence). This CDR3 has 15 residues. DNA for the CDR3: TGTGCCAGCAGTTCCCCGGCAGGGGGGACCTACGAGCAGTACTTC. Translating it yields CASSSPAGGTYEQYF.

The chain couples TRBV30 to TRBJ2-1; no reliable D call. Trimming removed 5 bases from V and 8 bases from J, with 13 bases in between. Germline V gene lookup returns CDR1 GTSNPN and CDR2 SVGIG (reference sequence). The CDR3 length is 12 residues. CDR3 sequence: CAWGVTRHEQFF. The CDR3 DNA reads as TGTGCCTGGGGGGTCACCCGCCATGAGCAGTTCTTC.

J is TRBJ2-7 and V is TRBV7-8, with D maybe TRBD2 (5 bases). Looked up from germline, CDR1 is SGHVS and CDR2 is FQNEAQ. This CDR3 comprises 15 residues. V lost 3 bases to trimming and J lost 1 base, with 13 bases between them. The CDR3 protein is CASSFGEVASYEQYF. The DNA of the CDR3 is TGTGCCAGCAGCTTCGGGGAAGTGGCGTCCTACGAGCAGTACTTC.

The chain uses TRBV4-2 and TRBJ1-4, with 10 bases aligning to TRBD1. This CDR3 has 16 residues. The germline V gene has CDR1 LGHNA and CDR2 YNFKEQ. J gave up 8 bases and V 3 bases, and 9 bases lay outside the gene matches. CDR3 sequence (DNA): TGTGCCAGCAGCCAGCAAACGGACAGGGGGGGGGAAAAACTGTTTTTT. Protein product: CASSQQTDRGGEKLFF.

V and J are TRBV7-2 and TRBJ2-7, with 8 bases identical to TRBD1. The length of the CDR3 is 15 residues. Looked up from germline, CDR1 is SGHTA and CDR2 is FQGNSA. Trimming cost V 1 base and J 7 bases; bases outside gene matches: 9. CDR3 residues: CASSLVGQVRGEQYF. As DNA, the CDR3 is TGTGCCAGCAGCTTAGTGGGACAGGTCCGGGGAGAGCAGTACTTC. Combining the CDR3 with reference TRBV7-2 and TRBJ2-7 gives the whole variable domain GAGVSQSPSNKVTEKGKDVELRCDPISGHTALYWYRQSLGQGLEFLIYFQGNSAPDKSGLPSDRFSAERTGGSVSTLTIQRTQQEDSAVYLCASSLVGQVRGEQYFGPGTRLTVT.

The CDR3 reads CASKEGQGYNSPLHF. Written as DNA, the CDR3 is TGTGCCTCCAAAGAGGGCCAGGGATATAATTCACCCCTCCACTTT. The chain employs TRBV7-9 and TRBJ1-6, with D maybe TRBD1 (5 bases). Trimming took off 11 bases at V and 4 bases at J, with 18 bases between the two ends. Germline CDR1 and CDR2: SEHNR and FQNEAQ (reference sequence). The CDR3 contains 15 residues.

V and J are TRBV2 and TRBJ2-3; D gene uncertain. The germline gives CDR1 SNHLY, CDR2 FYNNEI. This CDR3 has 13 amino acids. V was pared by 6 bases and J by 0 bases, with 7 bases between. CDR3 sequence: CASSATSTDTQYF. CDR3 DNA: TGTGCCAGCAGCGCAACCAGCACAGATACGCAGTATTTT.

This clone appeared once. The chain combines TRBV5-1 with TRBJ1-1; no definite D call. V was cut by 0 bases and J by 4 bases, with 7 bases left in between. Germline V gene lookup returns CDR1 SGHRS and CDR2 YFSETQ. This CDR3 contains 13 residues. CDR3 in amino acids: CASSLDSSTEAFF. The CDR3 region has the DNA TGCGCCAGCAGCTTGGACAGTTCCACTGAAGCTTTCTTT.

V gene TRBV18 combines with J gene TRBJ2-2, with 7 bases that match TRBD1. This CDR3 contains 15 residues. Trimming took 0 bases from V and 3 from J; bases not matched to a gene: 1. From germline, CDR1 is KGHSH and CDR2 LQKENI. CDR3 in amino acids: CASSPPGGDTGELFF. The CDR3 nucleotides are TGTGCCAGCTCACCACCAGGGGGCGACACCGGGGAGCTGTTTTTT.

The J gene is TRBJ1-6, the V gene TRBV27; D is undetermined. The CDR3 contains 14 residues. The germline gives CDR1 MNHEY, CDR2 SMNVEV (reference sequence). Between the trimmed V and J ends, which lost 1 base and 8 bases, there was a span of 9 bases. In nucleotides, the CDR3 is TGTGCCAGCAGTTTATACCCTCAAGATTCACCCCTCCACTTT. It specifies CASSLYPQDSPLHF.

The chain has TRBV12-3 or TRBV12-4 and TRBJ2-1; D is unresolved. CDR3 length: 13 amino acids. V shed 4 bases and J shed 2 bases, with 6 bases lying between them. The CDR3 spells CASSSQPYNEQFF. The DNA of the CDR3 is TGTGCCAGCAGTTCACAGCCCTACAATGAGCAGTTCTTC.

A few counts support this clone. The rearrangement links TRBV3-1 (or the pseudogene TRBV3-2) to TRBJ1-2, with 8 bases matching TRBD1. J lost 4 bases, V lost 4 bases, and 8 bases had no gene match. The CDR3 spans 15 residues. Germline CDR1 reads LGHDT; CDR2 reads YNNKEL (reference sequence). The CDR3 sequence: CASSLSTGQVYGYTF. CDR3 coding DNA: TGTGCCAGCAGCCTGTCGACGGGACAGGTCTATGGCTACACCTTC.

J is TRBJ1-2 and V is TRBV6-5; possible D gene TRBD1, 5 bases. The V end lost 2 bases, the J end lost 7 bases, and 11 bases lay between the germline ends. The CDR3 length is 13 residues. Germline-derived CDR1 and CDR2 are MNHEY and SVGAGI. In nucleotides, the CDR3 is TGTGCCAGCAGTTACGAGGCAGGGTCTGGCTACACCTTC. Protein: CASSYEAGSGYTF.

V gene TRBV4-3 combines with J gene TRBJ2-7; D ambiguous. The V gene lost 1 base and the J gene lost 7 bases, with 8 bases spanning the gap. The germline CDR1 and CDR2 sequences are LGHNA and YSLEER. The CDR3 extends over 12 amino acids. The CDR3: CASSQGTGEQYF. Here the CDR3 DNA reads TGCGCCAGCAGCCAAGGGACGGGTGAGCAGTACTTC.

The chain recombines TRBV12-3 or TRBV12-4 with TRBJ1-2; no reliable D call. With 3 bases removed from V and 8 bases from J, the gap between germline ends came to 13 bases. The CDR3 contains 13 residues. The CDR3 spells CASSLGLLGGYTF. CDR3 bases: TGTGCCAGCAGTTTGGGCCTCCTCGGGGGCTACACCTTC.

CDR3 nucleotide sequence: TGTGCCAGCAGTTTGATAGGTGAACAGTACTTC. Translated, it gives CASSLIGEQYF. The chain is built from TRBV28 and TRBJ2-5; D is unclear. V gave up 3 bases and J gave up 11 bases, with 10 bases separating them. This CDR3 is 11 amino acids long. Germline V gene sequence: CDR1 MDHEN, CDR2 SYDVKM.

The J gene is TRBJ2-7, the V gene TRBV2; a possible D gene is TRBD1 (5 bases). The CDR3 has 15 amino acids. Germline loops: CDR1 SNHLY, CDR2 FYNNEI. The germline V and J ends were trimmed by 0 bases and 4 bases, with 13 bases remaining between them. Written as DNA, the CDR3 is TGTGCCAGCAGTGAAGCGGTATCAGGGTTTTACGAGCAGTACTTC. Translated, it gives CASSEAVSGFYEQYF.

The chain carries TRBV5-1 and TRBJ2-7; a possible D gene is TRBD1 (7 bases). The ends were cut back, 4 bases at V and 1 base at J, with 15 bases in the middle. This CDR3 spans 15 amino acids. CDR1 and CDR2 (germline): SGHRS, YFSETQ. CDR3 nucleotide sequence: TGCGCCAGCAGCCGCGGGACAGAAGCTTCCTACGAGCAGTACTTC. Its protein is CASSRGTEASYEQYF.